This entry describes one TCR beta chain. The antigen remains unidentified. This CDR3 spans 14 amino acids. V was cut by 5 bases and J by 10 bases, with 18 bases left in between. In germline, CDR1 is MNHEY, CDR2 SMNVEV (reference sequence). These data come from a study of metastatic and nonmetastatic thyroid tumors. For the study at large: For malignant and benign thyroid patients, tumor or nodule tissue and blood were the sources whose repertoires were compared. Study conclusions and caveats: According to reports, the diversity of TCR beta was significantly higher in malignant thyroid tumors than in benign nodules, and this held in both blood and tumor samples.

Patients had received no treatment of any kind before thyroid surgery. Original analysis: A classifier of distant metastasis in papillary thyroid cancer was built from CDR3 differences (across clinicopathological groups). TCRdb re-analyzed the PCR reads through MiXCR. The V and J calls shown here were made by TCRdb, not taken from the authors' results. This repertoire shows tens of thousands of clones, about 30% found once; its top ten account for around 16%. The TCR sequence derives from a female donor with papillary thyroid cancer or a benign thyroid nodule (not recorded which). Some clones in this sample may be carry-over from other donors' samples. Sequencing used tumor tissue. V and J are TRBV27 and TRBJ2-1; either TRBD1 or TRBD2 may fit D (5 bases each). DNA for the CDR3: TGTGCCAGCAGTCTTCACTCTGGGACCACCGAGCAGTTCTTC. This codes for CASSLHSGTTEQFF.